A selection of T cell receptor beta chains follows, all from one sample in a study of T cell repertoires in cytomegalovirus infection. TCRdb reanalysed the reads using MiXCR and keeps one entry per CDR3 protein. The table has about 400,000 distinct CDR3 sequences, about 34% seen once. These receptors are not linked to any known antigen. Source: cultured PBMCs, taken from culture after CMV antigen stimulation. The receptors derive from a human donor in good health (CMV status not recorded). Some clones in this sample may be carry-over from other donors' samples. Each CDR3 is given with its conserved first and last residue. Fields, in order: clone size, D gene, J gene, V gene, CDR3 protein, CDR3 DNA. The D gene is left open where the match is weak. Some rows mark clone size as missing; the rest say once, few, many or name a class of expanded clone.

size: many
D: .
J: TRBJ2-6
V: TRBV7-2
CDR3: CASSQARQAWGSGANVLTF
DNA: TGTGCCAGCAGCCAAGCCAGGCAGGCATGGGGCTCTGGGGCCAACGTCCTGACTTTC

size: .
D: .
J: TRBJ2-5
V: TRBV12-3/TRBV12-4
CDR3: CASTPPPSHETQYF
DNA: TGTGCCAGCACCCCGCCCCCCTCACACGAGACCCAGTACTTC

size: few
D: .
J: TRBJ2-1
V: TRBV7-2
CDR3: CASSPWGVQGGNEQFF
DNA: TGTGCCAGCAGCCCTTGGGGAGTGCAGGGGGGTAATGAGCAGTTCTTC

size: many
D: TRBD2
J: TRBJ2-7
V: TRBV7-9
CDR3: CASSFASGRANAYEQYF
DNA: TGTGCCAGCAGCTTCGCTAGCGGGAGGGCCAACGCCTACGAGCAGTACTTC

size: many
D: .
J: TRBJ1-2
V: TRBV27
CDR3: CASSLRFGYGYTF
DNA: TGTGCCAGCAGTTTAAGGTTCGGCTATGGCTACACCTTC

size: once
D: .
J: TRBJ2-7
V: TRBV20-1
CDR3: CSARRELGEQYF
DNA: TGCAGTGCTAGAAGGGAGCTGGGAGAGCAGTACTTC

size: .
D: .
J: TRBJ2-5
V: TRBV15
CDR3: CATSRGPGGESDRETQYF
DNA: TGTGCCACCAGCAGAGGGCCAGGTGGGGAGTCGGATAGGGAGACCCAGTACTTC

size: .
D: .
J: TRBJ1-5
V: TRBV15
CDR3: CATSSGEQPNQPQHF
DNA: TGTGCCACCAGCAGTGGGGAGCAGCCTAATCAGCCCCAGCATTTT

size: few
D: .
J: TRBJ2-3
V: TRBV28
CDR3: CASIDGQADTQYF
DNA: TGTGCCAGCATTGACGGCCAGGCAGATACGCAGTATTTT

size: .
D: .
J: TRBJ2-1
V: TRBV11-2
CDR3: CASPGKGTYNEQFF
DNA: TGTGCCAGCCCGGGGAAAGGGACCTACAATGAGCAGTTCTTC

size: .
D: .
J: TRBJ1-6
V: TRBV19
CDR3: CASSPGRSYNSPLHF
DNA: TGTGCCAGTAGTCCAGGGCGCTCCTATAATTCACCCCTCCACTTT

size: .
D: .
J: TRBJ1-1
V: TRBV30
CDR3: CAWSEDFVNTEAFF
DNA: TGTGCCTGGAGTGAAGATTTTGTGAACACTGAAGCTTTCTTT

size: few
D: TRBD2
J: TRBJ2-3
V: TRBV7-2
CDR3: CASSSEASGRGADTQYF
DNA: TGTGCCAGCAGCTCAGAGGCTAGCGGGAGGGGTGCCGATACGCAGTATTTT

size: .
D: .
J: TRBJ2-7
V: TRBV6-2/TRBV6-3
CDR3: CASSEPGEQYF
DNA: TGTGCCAGCAGCGAACCGGGAGAGCAGTACTTC

size: few
D: .
J: TRBJ1-1
V: TRBV25-1
CDR3: CASSDGFVNTEAFF
DNA: TGTGCCAGCAGTGACGGCTTTGTGAACACTGAAGCTTTCTTT

size: .
D: TRBD2
J: TRBJ2-1
V: TRBV7-9
CDR3: CASSSGLAGGGFYNEQFF
DNA: TGTGCCAGCAGCTCGGGACTAGCGGGAGGGGGCTTCTACAATGAGCAGTTCTTC

size: .
D: TRBD2
J: TRBJ2-1
V: TRBV14
CDR3: CASSQRTSGVSYNEQFF
DNA: TGTGCCAGCAGCCAACGAACTAGCGGAGTTTCCTACAATGAGCAGTTCTTC

size: .
D: .
J: TRBJ1-2
V: TRBV28
CDR3: CASMDSSYGYTF
DNA: TGTGCCAGCATGGACAGTAGCTATGGCTACACCTTC

size: few
D: .
J: TRBJ1-1
V: TRBV4-3
CDR3: CASSQELNTEAFF
DNA: TGCGCCAGCAGCCAAGAATTGAACACTGAAGCTTTCTTT

size: .
D: TRBD2
J: TRBJ2-2
V: TRBV19
CDR3: CASGGGRAMTGELFF
DNA: TGTGCCAGCGGTGGCGGGAGGGCCATGACCGGGGAGCTGTTTTTT

size: .
D: TRBD2
J: TRBJ2-1
V: TRBV10-3
CDR3: CAIRIAGVDEQFF
DNA: TGTGCCATCAGAATAGCGGGAGTAGATGAGCAGTTCTTC

size: .
D: TRBD2
J: TRBJ2-3
V: TRBV20-1
CDR3: CSAREGTSGSFTDTQYF
DNA: TGCAGTGCTAGGGAAGGGACTAGCGGGAGTTTCACAGATACGCAGTATTTT

size: .
D: TRBD2
J: TRBJ2-2
V: TRBV11-2
CDR3: CASSLKLSVTSGRRTGELFF
DNA: TGTGCCAGCAGCTTAAAGTTGTCGGTAACTAGCGGGAGAAGGACCGGGGAGCTGTTTTTT

size: .
D: TRBD1
J: TRBJ1-6
V: TRBV20-1
CDR3: CSARDKGWTGGSSPLHF
DNA: TGCAGTGCTAGAGATAAGGGGTGGACAGGGGGCAGTTCACCCCTCCACTTT

size: few
D: .
J: TRBJ2-5
V: TRBV20-1
CDR3: CSIPKGLETQYF
DNA: TGCAGTATTCCCAAGGGCCTGGAGACCCAGTACTTC

size: .
D: TRBD2
J: TRBJ2-1
V: TRBV7-8
CDR3: CASSFRTSQGEQFF
DNA: TGTGCCAGCAGCTTCAGGACTAGCCAGGGCGAGCAGTTCTTC

size: many
D: .
J: TRBJ1-4
V: TRBV18
CDR3: CASSREADVEKLFF
DNA: TGTGCCAGCTCACGAGAGGCGGATGTCGAAAAACTGTTTTTT

size: few
D: TRBD2
J: TRBJ2-1
V: TRBV25-1
CDR3: CASSETGGQYNEQFF
DNA: TGTGCCAGCAGTGAGACGGGAGGTCAGTACAATGAGCAGTTCTTC

size: .
D: .
J: TRBJ2-6
V: TRBV7-2
CDR3: CASSSRQAGLSGANVLTF
DNA: TGTGCCAGCAGCTCGCGACAGGCCGGCCTCTCTGGGGCCAACGTCCTGACTTTC

size: many
D: .
J: TRBJ2-5
V: TRBV7-7
CDR3: CASSPRTQETQYF
DNA: TGTGCCAGCAGCCCGCGCACTCAAGAGACCCAGTACTTC

size: .
D: TRBD1
J: TRBJ1-1
V: TRBV20-1
CDR3: CSARDSLGTGVNTEAFF
DNA: TGCAGTGCTAGAGACAGTTTGGGAACAGGGGTGAACACTGAAGCTTTCTTT

size: .
D: TRBD1
J: TRBJ2-3
V: TRBV7-2
CDR3: CASSTGGGFPDTQYF
DNA: TGTGCCAGCAGCACAGGGGGCGGTTTCCCAGATACGCAGTATTTT

size: .
D: .
J: TRBJ2-3
V: TRBV6-1
CDR3: CASRATDRTDTQYF
DNA: TGTGCCAGCAGAGCGACCGATCGCACAGATACGCAGTATTTT

size: .
D: TRBD2
J: TRBJ2-3
V: TRBV29-1
CDR3: CSVPGLEADTQYF
DNA: TGCAGCGTGCCGGGACTAGAGGCAGATACGCAGTATTTT

size: .
D: .
J: TRBJ2-7
V: TRBV29-1
CDR3: CSVEARGRPEQYF
DNA: TGCAGCGTTGAGGCCCGGGGCAGGCCCGAGCAGTACTTC

size: once
D: TRBD1
J: TRBJ2-5
V: TRBV7-6
CDR3: CASSLPREQGGGETQYF
DNA: TGTGCTAGCAGCTTACCTCGGGAACAGGGGGGTGGAGAGACCCAGTACTTC

size: many
D: .
J: TRBJ2-2
V: TRBV27
CDR3: CASSPPNTGELFF
DNA: TGTGCCAGCAGTCCTCCGAACACCGGGGAGCTGTTTTTT

size: few
D: .
J: TRBJ2-1
V: TRBV29-1
CDR3: CSVDTTKSEQFF
DNA: TGCAGCGTCGACACTACTAAGAGTGAGCAGTTCTTC

size: few
D: TRBD2
J: TRBJ2-1
V: TRBV6-1
CDR3: CASSFLAGGNNEQFF
DNA: TGTGCCAGCAGTTTTCTAGCGGGGGGGAACAATGAGCAGTTCTTC

size: .
D: .
J: TRBJ1-1
V: TRBV4-3
CDR3: CASSQKMNTEAFF
DNA: TGCGCCAGCAGCCAAAAAATGAACACTGAAGCTTTCTTT

size: .
D: .
J: TRBJ1-4
V: TRBV5-4
CDR3: CASSLTAGSVANEKLFF
DNA: TGTGCCAGCAGCTTGACGGCAGGGAGCGTAGCTAATGAAAAACTGTTTTTT

size: many
D: .
J: TRBJ2-2
V: TRBV12-3/TRBV12-4
CDR3: CASRRLGTGELFF
DNA: TGTGCCAGCAGACGACTGGGCACCGGGGAGCTGTTTTTT

size: few
D: TRBD2
J: TRBJ2-7
V: TRBV3-1
CDR3: CASSQGLAGGYAPYEQYF
DNA: TGTGCCAGCAGCCAAGGACTAGCGGGAGGGTATGCCCCGTACGAGCAGTACTTC

size: .
D: .
J: TRBJ1-1
V: TRBV4-1
CDR3: CASRHDTLSTEAFF
DNA: TGCGCCAGCAGACATGACACCCTTAGCACTGAAGCTTTCTTT

size: few
D: TRBD2
J: TRBJ2-3
V: TRBV19
CDR3: CASMSSGRQFTDTQYF
DNA: TGTGCCAGTATGTCTAGCGGGAGACAATTCACAGATACGCAGTATTTT

size: .
D: .
J: TRBJ1-5
V: TRBV20-1
CDR3: CSARRQVTPYSNQPQHF
DNA: TGCAGTGCTAGAAGACAGGTAACCCCATATAGCAATCAGCCCCAGCATTTT

size: .
D: .
J: TRBJ1-1
V: TRBV29-1
CDR3: CSVDRSAEAFF
DNA: TGCAGCGTTGACAGGAGCGCTGAAGCTTTCTTT

size: .
D: TRBD2
J: TRBJ2-1
V: TRBV7-2
CDR3: CASSSGLAGGQNEQFF
DNA: TGTGCCAGCAGCTCGGGACTAGCGGGAGGGCAGAATGAGCAGTTCTTC

size: .
D: .
J: TRBJ2-1
V: TRBV7-2
CDR3: CASSLRTLEGNEQFF
DNA: TGTGCCAGCAGCTTACGGACCCTCGAGGGCAATGAGCAGTTCTTC

size: .
D: .
J: TRBJ2-5
V: TRBV28
CDR3: CASSLFVGETQYF
DNA: TGTGCCAGCAGTTTATTTGTGGGAGAGACCCAGTACTTC

size: .
D: TRBD2
J: TRBJ2-3
V: TRBV19
CDR3: CASSPIASGEADTQYF
DNA: TGTGCCAGTAGTCCAATCGCTAGCGGGGAAGCAGATACGCAGTATTTT